This T cell receptor beta chain was identified in a study of T cell repertoires in cytomegalovirus infection. Study-wide results and caveats: Cumulative public TCR beta family frequency identified carriers of CMV plus the relevant HLA.

Using its own MiXCR run on the reads, TCRdb lists one record per CDR3 protein. This table has about 830,000 distinct CDR3 sequences, about 33% appearing once. The CDR3 has 15 amino acids. Trimming removed 5 bases from V and 7 bases from J, with 17 bases in between. The germline gives CDR1 SEHNR, CDR2 FQNEAQ (reference sequence). This clonotype occurred a few times. The antigen is not known. The chain links TRBV7-9 to TRBJ2-2; D is possibly TRBD2 (6 bases). The sample was cultured CD8+ T cells from PBMCs, taken from culture after CMV antigen stimulation. The clonotype originates from a human donor in good health (CMV status not recorded). Some clones in this sample may be carry-over from other donors' samples. The DNA of the CDR3 is TGTGCCAGCAGCACGGAGGGCCGCGCAATCGGGGAGCTGTTTTTT. It codes for CASSTEGRAIGELFF.